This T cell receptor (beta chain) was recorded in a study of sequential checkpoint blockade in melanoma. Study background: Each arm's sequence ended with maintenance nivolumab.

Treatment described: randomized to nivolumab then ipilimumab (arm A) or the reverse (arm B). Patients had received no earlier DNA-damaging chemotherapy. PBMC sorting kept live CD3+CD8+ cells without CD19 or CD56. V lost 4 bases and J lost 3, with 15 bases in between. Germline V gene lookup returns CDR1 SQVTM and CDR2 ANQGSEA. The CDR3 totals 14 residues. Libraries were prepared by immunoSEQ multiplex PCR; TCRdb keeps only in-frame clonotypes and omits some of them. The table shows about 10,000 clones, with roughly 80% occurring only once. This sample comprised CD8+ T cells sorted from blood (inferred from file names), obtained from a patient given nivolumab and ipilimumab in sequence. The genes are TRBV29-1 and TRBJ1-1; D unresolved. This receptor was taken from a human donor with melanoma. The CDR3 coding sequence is TGCAGCGTTGTTAACGTCGCGTCGGACACTGAAGCTTTCTTT. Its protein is CSVVNVASDTEAFF.